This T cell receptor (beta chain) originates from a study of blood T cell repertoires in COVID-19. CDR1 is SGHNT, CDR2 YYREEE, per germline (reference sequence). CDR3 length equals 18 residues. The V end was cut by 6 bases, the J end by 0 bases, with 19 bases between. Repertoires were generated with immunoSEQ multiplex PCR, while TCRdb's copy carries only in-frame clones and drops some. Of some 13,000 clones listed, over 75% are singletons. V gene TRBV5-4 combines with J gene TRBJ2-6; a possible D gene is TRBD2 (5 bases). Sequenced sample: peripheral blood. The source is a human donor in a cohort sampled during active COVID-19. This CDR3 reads CASMVRGLPLSGANVLTF. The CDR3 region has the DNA TGTGCCAGCATGGTCAGAGGGCTCCCCCTCTCTGGGGCCAACGTCCTGACTTTC.